The T cell receptor beta chain under discussion was sequenced for a study of blood T cell repertoires in COVID-19. Study-level information: The samples span acute and convalescent COVID-19 from the United States, Italy and Spain.

CDR1 and CDR2 (germline): PRHDT, FYEKMQ (reference sequence). Trimming removed 4 bases from V and 2 bases from J; junction bases left unmatched: 6. This CDR3 region has 15 residues. TCRdb's table, derived via immunoSEQ multiplex PCR, lists solely in-frame clones and lacks some. The sample lists 190,000 or so clones, around nine tenths occurring once. The sequencing sample was made of peripheral blood. V and J are TRBV13 and TRBJ2-7; 9 bases align to TRBD1. This TCR derives from a woman under 30 who had recovered from COVID-19. The CDR3 protein is CASSSAGTGPYEQYF. The CDR3 DNA follows: TGTGCCAGCAGCTCAGCGGGGACAGGGCCCTACGAGCAGTACTTC.